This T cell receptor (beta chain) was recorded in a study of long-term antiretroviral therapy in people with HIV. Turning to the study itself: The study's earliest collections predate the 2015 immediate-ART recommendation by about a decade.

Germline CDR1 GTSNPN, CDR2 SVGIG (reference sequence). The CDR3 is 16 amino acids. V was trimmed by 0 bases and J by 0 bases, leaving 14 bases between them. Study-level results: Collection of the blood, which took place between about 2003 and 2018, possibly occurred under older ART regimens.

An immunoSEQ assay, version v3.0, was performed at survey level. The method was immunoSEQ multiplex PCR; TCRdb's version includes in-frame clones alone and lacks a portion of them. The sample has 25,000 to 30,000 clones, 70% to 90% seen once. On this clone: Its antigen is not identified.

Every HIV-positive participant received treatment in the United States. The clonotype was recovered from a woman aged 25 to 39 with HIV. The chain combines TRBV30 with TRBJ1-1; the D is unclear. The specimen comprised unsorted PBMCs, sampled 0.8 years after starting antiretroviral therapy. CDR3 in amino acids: CAWSVSAANMNTEAFF. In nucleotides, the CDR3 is TGTGCCTGGAGTGTGTCGGCAGCTAATATGAACACTGAAGCTTTCTTT.